These 6 T cell receptor beta chains were all obtained from the same sample, sequenced in a study of OX40 agonist ivuxolimab in advanced cancers. Assay used: immunoSEQ multiplex PCR; TCRdb lists only in-frame clones, some missing. The sample lists about 82,000 clones, roughly 92% seen once, with 0.65% in the top ten. The source was CD4+ or CD8+ T cells sorted from blood, collected in a trial of the OX40 agonist ivuxolimab. These receptors were collected from an adult with an advanced solid tumor such as melanoma, head and neck, liver or kidney cancer.

J is TRBJ1-5 and V is TRBV7-2; weak D call: TRBD1 (6 bases). Trimming pared 5 bases from V and 8 bases from J, leaving 16 bases between. Germline CDR1 SGHTA, CDR2 FQGNSA. This CDR3 spans 14 amino acids. The CDR3: CASSRRRGPEPQHF. The DNA of the CDR3 is TGTGCCAGCAGCCGCCGCAGGGGCCCAGAGCCCCAGCATTTT.

In DNA, the CDR3 is TGTGCCAGCAGCTTGGCCAGAGATTACGAGCAGTACTTC. It yields the protein CASSLARDYEQYF. The chain links TRBV5-4 to TRBJ2-7; D ambiguous. Germline-derived CDR1 and CDR2 are SGHNT and YYREEE (reference sequence). The CDR3 loop spans 13 amino acids. Trimming cost V 0 bases and J 4 bases, with 8 bases left between them.

The chain recombines TRBV5-1 with TRBJ2-5, with D perhaps matching TRBD1 (6 bases). The CDR3 length is 15 residues. V was trimmed by 1 base and J by 2 bases, leaving 12 bases between them. CDR1 and CDR2 (germline): SGHRS, YFSETQ. CDR3 residues: CASSLLGAPQETQYF. The CDR3 DNA reads TGCGCCAGCAGCTTGCTGGGGGCCCCACAAGAGACCCAGTACTTC.

This clone came up once. This chain connects TRBV5-1 to TRBJ2-7, with TRBD1 identical over 9 bases. The CDR3 length is 14 residues. Germline V gives CDR1 SGHRS, CDR2 YFSETQ. Germline trimming cut 4 bases from V and 6 bases from J; bases unmatched to any gene: 8. This chain's CDR3 is CASSRAQGAGEQYF. CDR3 DNA sequence: TGCGCCAGCAGCCGGGCACAGGGGGCTGGCGAGCAGTACTTC. The full variable domain, in which reference TRBV5-1 and TRBJ2-7 provide the parts outside the CDR3, is KAGVTQTPRYLIKTRGQQVTLSCSPISGHRSVSWYQQTPGQGLQFLFEYFSETQRNKGNFPGRFSGRQFSNSRSEMNVSTLELGDSALYLCASSRAQGAGEQYFGPGTRLTVT.

The gene calls are TRBV30 and TRBJ2-1, with TRBD2 matching over 8 bases. The CDR3 covers 17 residues. V lost 0 bases, J lost 9 bases, and 16 bases stayed unmatched. CDR1 and CDR2 (germline): GTSNPN, SVGIG (reference sequence). The CDR3 nucleotides are TGTGCCTGGAGTGTACCGAGTACGAGACTAGCGAATGGTGAGCAGTTCTTC. It yields the protein CAWSVPSTRLANGEQFF.

This clone has only one observation. The V and J genes are TRBV6-6 and TRBJ2-1; D might be TRBD1 or TRBD2, each matching 5 bases. Germline CDR1 reads MNHNY; CDR2 reads SVGAGI (reference sequence). The CDR3 extends over 13 amino acids. V lost 5 bases, J lost 5 bases, and 10 bases lay in between. CDR3 in DNA: TGTGCCAGCAGTCGGGGCCCGAACAATGAGCAGTTCTTC. Translation gives CASSRGPNNEQFF.